One and the same sample provided the 5 T cell receptor beta chains below, sequenced in a study of early T cells in non-severe SARS-CoV-2 infection. One entry per CDR3 protein results from TCRdb running MiXCR on the 5' RACE reads. This repertoire shows around 50,000 distinct CDR3 sequences, 12% found once; its top ten account for approximately 9.1%. Sample: whole blood. These receptors were collected from an adult who was a healthcare worker with PCR-confirmed SARS-CoV-2 infection or an uninfected control (not recorded which).

V is TRBV29-1 and J is TRBJ2-7; TRBD1 might be the D (5 bases). V shed 6 bases and J shed 0 bases, with 9 bases lying between them. This CDR3 has 12 residues. Germline V CDR1 and CDR2: SQVTM, ANQGSEA. CDR3 sequence reads: CSVTGFSYEQYF. CDR3 bases: TGCAGCGTCACAGGTTTCTCCTACGAGCAGTACTTC.

This clonotype was observed many times. The DNA for the CDR3 is TGCAGTGCTTTAGTCCTAGCGGGGTACAATGAGCAGTTCTTC. This codes for CSALVLAGYNEQFF. This chain links TRBV20-1 with TRBJ2-1; TRBD2 aligns across 9 bases. Germline V CDR1 and CDR2: DFQATT, SNEGSKA (reference sequence). CDR3 length equals 14 residues. The J segment lost 4 bases and the V segment lost 5 bases, leaving 6 bases of the junction unmatched.

This chain joins TRBV7-9 and TRBJ1-1; D is unresolved. V gave up 6 bases and J gave up 2 bases, with 10 bases separating them. Germline loops: CDR1 SEHNR, CDR2 FQNEAQ (reference sequence). The CDR3 consists of 13 residues. The CDR3 DNA reads TGTGCCAGCAGGGGCAGGATCAACACTGAAGCTTTCTTT. Protein: CASRGRINTEAFF.

The chain links TRBV28 to TRBJ1-6; D unclear. CDR1 and CDR2 (germline): MDHEN, SYDVKM. The CDR3 covers 16 residues. The V and J ends lost 6 bases and 3 bases respectively, with 15 bases between them. The CDR3 DNA follows: TGTGCCAGCAGGGAATCATCGGGCGTCTATAATTCACCCCTCCACTTT. Its protein is CASRESSGVYNSPLHF. The full variable domain, completed using reference TRBV28 and TRBJ1-6, is DVKVTQSSRYLVKRTGEKVFLECVQDMDHENMFWYRQDPGLGLRLIYFSYDVKMKEKGDIPEGYSVSREKKERFSLILESASTNQTSMYLCASRESSGVYNSPLHFGNGTRLTVT.

This clonotype was counted at least ten times. V usage is TRBV11-2 and J usage is TRBJ1-1; tentatively, D is TRBD1 (6 bases). V lost 5 bases to trimming and J lost 5 bases, with 12 bases between them. Germline values: CDR1 SGHAT, CDR2 FQNNGV. The CDR3 consists of 13 residues. The CDR3 region is CASSILQGTEAFF. The CDR3 DNA follows: TGTGCCAGCAGCATCCTACAGGGAACTGAAGCTTTCTTT.